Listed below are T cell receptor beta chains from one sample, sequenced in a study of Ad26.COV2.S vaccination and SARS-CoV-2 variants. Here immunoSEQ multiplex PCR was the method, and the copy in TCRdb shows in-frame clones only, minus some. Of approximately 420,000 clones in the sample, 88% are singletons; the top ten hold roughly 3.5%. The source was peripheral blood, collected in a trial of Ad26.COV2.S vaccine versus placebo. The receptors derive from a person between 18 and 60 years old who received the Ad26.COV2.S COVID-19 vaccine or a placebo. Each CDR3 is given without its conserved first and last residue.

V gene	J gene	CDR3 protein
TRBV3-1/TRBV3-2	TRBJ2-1	ASSQDWAGGSNEQF
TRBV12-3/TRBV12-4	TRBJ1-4	ASSGIAEKLF
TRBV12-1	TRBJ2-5	ASSFGVCASQETQY
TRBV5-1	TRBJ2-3	ASSLQASGGDTQY
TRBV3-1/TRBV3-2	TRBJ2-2	ASGPWGELF
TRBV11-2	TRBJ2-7	ASSTLADYEQY
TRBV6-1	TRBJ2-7	ASSVPPDRVGWEQY
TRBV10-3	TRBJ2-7	AISHTGAEQY
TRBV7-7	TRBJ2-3	ASSYWGGDTQY
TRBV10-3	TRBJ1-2	AISESPDYGYT
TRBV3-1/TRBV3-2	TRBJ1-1	ASSQDTEETEAF
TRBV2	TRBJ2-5	ASSYSSGGGETQY
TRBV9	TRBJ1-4	ASSVAPATNEKLF
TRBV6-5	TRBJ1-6	ASSYRGQGSSPLH
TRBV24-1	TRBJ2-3	ATSDLRGQGKGTDTQY
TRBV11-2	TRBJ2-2	ASSADRVNTGELF
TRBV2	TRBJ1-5	ASNQGRTQPQH
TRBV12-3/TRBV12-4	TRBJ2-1	ASNQQGLFEQF
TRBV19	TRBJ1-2	ASSISAGTLHGYT
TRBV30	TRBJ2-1	AWTSMDRVSEQF
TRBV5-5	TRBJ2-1	ASSQTPFSYNEQF
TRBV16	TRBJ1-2	ASSQFPGSRDRGGYT
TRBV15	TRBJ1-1	ATSRGSNTEAF
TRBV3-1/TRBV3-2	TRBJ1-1	ASSQGGFRNTEAF
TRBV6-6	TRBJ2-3	ASSYLGGGTDTQY
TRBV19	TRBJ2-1	ASSVDDSSYNEQF
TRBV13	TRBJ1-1	ASRLVGPEAF
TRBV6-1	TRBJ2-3	ASSEGVRDTQY
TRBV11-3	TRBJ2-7	ASSSDPTSGGYYEQY
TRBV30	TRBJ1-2	AWKLGSNYGYT
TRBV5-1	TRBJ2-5	ASSLTGDETQY
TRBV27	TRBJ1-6	ASSLGGYNSPLH
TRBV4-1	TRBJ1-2	ASSQRHRDLGYGYT
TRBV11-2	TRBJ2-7	ASKTLGNHEQY
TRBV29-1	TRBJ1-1	SVPFEDRGKLEAF
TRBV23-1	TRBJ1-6	ASIEANSPLH
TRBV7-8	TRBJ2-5	ASSPRPGGETQY
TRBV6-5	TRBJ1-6	ASSRTQNSPLH
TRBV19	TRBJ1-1	ASSMAGQGRAEAF
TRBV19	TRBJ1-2	ASRDYGYT
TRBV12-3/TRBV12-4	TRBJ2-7	ASSFDPREQY
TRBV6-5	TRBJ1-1	ASSYLGGGATEAF
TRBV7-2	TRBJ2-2	ASSFLTSGVGGELF
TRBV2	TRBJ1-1	ASRGLTNTEAF
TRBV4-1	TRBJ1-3	ASSQDHSGNTIY